This TCR beta chain was sequenced in a study of blood T cell repertoires in COVID-19. Study information: From the United States, Italy and Spain came samples of acute and convalescent COVID-19.

Authors' data handling: How many nucleated cells were present was estimated from reference gene primer amplification. Assay used: immunoSEQ multiplex PCR; TCRdb lists only in-frame clones, some missing. V, J and clone size were drawn from that table, and D and trimming were deduced from the DNA. This sample has more than 55,000 clones; approximately 79% occur once, and the top ten carry around 32%. Germline assignment: CDR1 SGHRS and CDR2 YFSETQ. The CDR3 extends over 15 amino acids. Trimming took 3 bases from V and 2 from J, leaving 12 bases between them. The sequencing sample was made of peripheral blood. This clonotype was sampled from a human donor in a cohort sampled during active COVID-19. This chain joins TRBV5-1 and TRBJ1-3; maybe TRBD1 (6 bases). DNA of the CDR3: TGCGCCAGCAGCTCGTACCCAGGGGCTGGAAACACCATATATTTT. Residues: CASSSYPGAGNTIYF. The full variable domain, with the rest looked up from reference TRBV5-1 and TRBJ1-3, is KAGVTQTPRYLIKTRGQQVTLSCSPISGHRSVSWYQQTPGQGLQFLFEYFSETQRNKGNFPGRFSGRQFSNSRSEMNVSTLELGDSALYLCASSSYPGAGNTIYFGEGSWLTVV.